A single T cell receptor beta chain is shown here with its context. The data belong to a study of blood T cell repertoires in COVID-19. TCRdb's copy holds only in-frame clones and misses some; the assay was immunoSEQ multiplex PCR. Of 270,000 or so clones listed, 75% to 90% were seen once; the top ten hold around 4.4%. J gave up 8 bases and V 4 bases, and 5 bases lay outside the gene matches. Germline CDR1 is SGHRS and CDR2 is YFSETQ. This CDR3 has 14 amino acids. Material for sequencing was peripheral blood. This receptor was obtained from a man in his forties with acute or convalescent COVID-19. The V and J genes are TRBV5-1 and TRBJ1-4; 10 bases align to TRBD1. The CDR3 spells CASSLGTGVEKLFF. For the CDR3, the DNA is TGCGCCAGCAGCCTCGGGACAGGGGTAGAAAAACTGTTTTTT.